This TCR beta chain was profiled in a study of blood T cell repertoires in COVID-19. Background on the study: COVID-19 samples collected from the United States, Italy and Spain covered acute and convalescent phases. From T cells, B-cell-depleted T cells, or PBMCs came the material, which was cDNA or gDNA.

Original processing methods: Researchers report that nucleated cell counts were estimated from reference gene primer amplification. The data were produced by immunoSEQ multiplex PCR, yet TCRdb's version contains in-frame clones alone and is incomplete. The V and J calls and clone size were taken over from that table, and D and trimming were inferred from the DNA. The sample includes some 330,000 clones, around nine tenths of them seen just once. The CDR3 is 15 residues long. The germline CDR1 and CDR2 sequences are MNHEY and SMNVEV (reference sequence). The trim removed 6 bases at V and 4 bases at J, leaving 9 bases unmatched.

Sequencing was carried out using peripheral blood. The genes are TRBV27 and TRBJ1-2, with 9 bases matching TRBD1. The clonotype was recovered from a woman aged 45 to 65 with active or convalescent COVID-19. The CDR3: CASRETGGVVYGYTF. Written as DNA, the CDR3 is TGTGCCAGCAGGGAAACAGGGGGCGTCGTCTATGGCTACACCTTC.